This TCR beta chain was sequenced during a study of T-cell reconstitution after alpha-beta-depleted transplantation in children. The CDR3 sequence is 16 residues long. V was trimmed by 0 bases and J by 8 bases, leaving 19 bases between them. The germline CDR1 and CDR2 sequences are LGHDT and YNNKEL (reference sequence). Unique molecular identifiers featured in how the TCRbeta library was prepared. TCRdb redid the calling of the PCR reads with MiXCR, one entry per CDR3 protein. Of about 500,000 distinct CDR3 sequences listed, roughly 33% are singletons. The TCR was taken from a human donor who donated a stem cell graft to a child with aplastic anemia. Sequenced material: PBMCs from the stem cell graft donor, taken from the stem cell graft. The rearrangement uses TRBV3-1 and TRBJ1-1, with a weak D call TRBD1 (6 bases). CDR3 nucleotides: TGTGCCAGCAGCCAAGATTACTTGGCAGGGGCTAGAGAAGCTTTCTTT. This sequence encodes CASSQDYLAGAREAFF.